This T cell receptor beta chain was obtained from a study of T cells in Graves' hyperthyroidism and ophthalmopathy. Study-wide background: The authors collected peripheral blood at initial diagnosis, before any treatment.

Study-wide results and caveats: Blood also held most thyroid clonotypes expanded beyond 0.001.

Pregnant or lactating patients were excluded, as were those with uncontrolled infection or other autoimmune disease. Amplified TCR beta CDR3 regions came from RNA transcripts. The TCR CDR3 first-round RT-PCR relied on the HTBI primer set. A single record per CDR3 protein comes from TCRdb applying MiXCR to the multiplex PCR reads. The repertoire holds a few hundred thousand distinct CDR3 sequences, with approximately 15% as singletons. V shed 5 bases and J shed 1 base, with 23 bases lying between them. Per the germline V gene, CDR1 is MDHEN and CDR2 is SYDVKM. The CDR3 loop spans 18 amino acids. Comments on this clonotype: Antigen: not known.

The source is a woman aged 35 to 49 with Graves' ophthalmopathy. The sequencing input was blood. The gene calls are TRBV28 and TRBJ2-5, with D tentatively TRBD1 or TRBD2 (5 bases each). CDR3 region: CASSTYLSGQGPQETQYF. The CDR3 DNA sequence: TGTGCCAGCAGTACCTACTTGTCAGGTCAGGGACCCCAAGAGACCCAGTACTTC. Full variable domain (remainder filled in from reference TRBV28 and TRBJ2-5): DVKVTQSSRYLVKRTGEKVFLECVQDMDHENMFWYRQDPGLGLRLIYFSYDVKMKEKGDIPEGYSVSREKKERFSLILESASTNQTSMYLCASSTYLSGQGPQETQYFGPGTRLLVL.